This T cell receptor (beta chain) was sequenced for a study of radiotherapy plus CTLA-4 blockade in lung cancer. The study gave focal radiation plus ipilimumab CTLA-4 blockade to patients with chemo-refractory metastatic non-small-cell lung cancer. The CDR3 length is 17 residues. CDR1 is MDHEN, CDR2 SYDVKM, per germline. Trimming took 5 bases from V and 0 from J; bases not matched to a gene: 8. As concerns this clone: The target antigen is unknown.

Regarding the study as a whole: Best predicting response, reportedly, were early blood T cell clone dynamics, with interferon-beta. Subsequent to radiotherapy plus ipilimumab, tumor-derived TCR clones underwent expansion in blood.

Sequencing was performed with immunoSEQ multiplex PCR; in TCRdb, only in-frame clones are kept and a portion is missing. This sample has approximately 53,000 clones, with approximately 84% found just once. The source material was peripheral blood, sampled from a patient treated with radiotherapy plus ipilimumab. V and J are TRBV28 and TRBJ1-5, with 9 bases lining up with TRBD1. This clonotype was sampled from a human donor with non-small cell lung cancer whose response to radiotherapy plus ipilimumab could not be evaluated. The CDR3 DNA sequence: TGTGCCAGCAGTCATCCGGGGACAGGGTATAGCAATCAGCCCCAGCATTTT. It is translated as CASSHPGTGYSNQPQHF.